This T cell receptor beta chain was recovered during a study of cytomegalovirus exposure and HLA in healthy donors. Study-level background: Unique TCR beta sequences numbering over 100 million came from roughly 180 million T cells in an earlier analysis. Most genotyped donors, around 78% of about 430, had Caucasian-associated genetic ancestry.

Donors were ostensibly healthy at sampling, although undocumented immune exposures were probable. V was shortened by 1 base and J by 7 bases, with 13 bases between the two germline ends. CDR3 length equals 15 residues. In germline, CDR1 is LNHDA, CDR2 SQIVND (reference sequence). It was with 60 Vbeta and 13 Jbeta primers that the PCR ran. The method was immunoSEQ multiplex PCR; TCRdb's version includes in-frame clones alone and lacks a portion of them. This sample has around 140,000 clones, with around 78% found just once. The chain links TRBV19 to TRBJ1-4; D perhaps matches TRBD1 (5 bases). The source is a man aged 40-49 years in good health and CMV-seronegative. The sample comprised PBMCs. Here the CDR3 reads CASSIVSVGLEKLFF. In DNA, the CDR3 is TGTGCCAGTAGTATAGTATCGGTGGGGCTTGAAAAACTGTTTTTT.